This TCR beta chain was observed in a study of response to subunit inactivated influenza vaccine. Findings and limits, study-wide: Only a handful of new T cells, the authors suggested, are recruited with each seasonal influenza vaccination.

This CDR3 has 14 residues. J lost 5 bases, V lost 8 bases, and 4 bases had no gene match. In germline, CDR1 is LNHNV, CDR2 YYDKDF (reference sequence). MiXCR, run by TCRdb on the RT-PCR reads, gives a single entry per CDR3 protein. This sample has around 300,000 distinct CDR3 sequences; roughly 22% occur once, and the top ten carry around a tenth. As to this clonotype: Its antigen is not identified.

The sequence derives from a man between 50 and 70 years old who received an inactivated influenza vaccine. The sequenced sample was PBMCs from blood, obtained about 20 months after vaccination. The chain combines TRBV15 with TRBJ1-6; 9 bases fit TRBD1. The CDR3 loop is CATRRTGDNSPLHF. The CDR3 nucleotides are TGTGCCACCCGTAGGACAGGGGATAATTCACCCCTCCACTTT. Using reference TRBV15 and TRBJ1-6 for the parts outside the CDR3, the full variable domain is DAMVIQNPRYQVTQFGKPVTLSCSQTLNHNVMYWYQQKSSQAPKLLFHYYDKDFNNEADTPDNFQSRRPNTSFCFLDIRSPGLGDTAMYLCATRRTGDNSPLHFGNGTRLTVT.